This entry describes one T cell receptor beta chain. Each sample gave at least 7 million isolated PBMCs. The second PCR ran roughly 7 to 12 cycles with a sample-barcoded 5' primer and J-beta primers. TCRdb recomputed calls from the 5' RACE reads with MiXCR, one row per CDR3 protein. The table lists about 1.4 million distinct CDR3 sequences, approximately 59% of them singletons, with 5.5% to 8% in the top ten. The data originate from a study of blood T cells in healthy people across ages. Germline loops: CDR1 MDHEN, CDR2 SYDVKM. The CDR3 is 14 amino acids. The sequencing sample was made of blood. The chain has TRBV28 and TRBJ2-4, with 7 nucleotides matching TRBD1. The DNA end is more similar to TRBJ2-7, so the J call may be wrong. This receptor was obtained from a young man in good health. The CDR3 sequence is CASSLSDRADEQYF. In DNA form, the CDR3 reads TGTGCCAGCAGTTTAAGTGACAGGGCGGACGAGCAGTACTTC.